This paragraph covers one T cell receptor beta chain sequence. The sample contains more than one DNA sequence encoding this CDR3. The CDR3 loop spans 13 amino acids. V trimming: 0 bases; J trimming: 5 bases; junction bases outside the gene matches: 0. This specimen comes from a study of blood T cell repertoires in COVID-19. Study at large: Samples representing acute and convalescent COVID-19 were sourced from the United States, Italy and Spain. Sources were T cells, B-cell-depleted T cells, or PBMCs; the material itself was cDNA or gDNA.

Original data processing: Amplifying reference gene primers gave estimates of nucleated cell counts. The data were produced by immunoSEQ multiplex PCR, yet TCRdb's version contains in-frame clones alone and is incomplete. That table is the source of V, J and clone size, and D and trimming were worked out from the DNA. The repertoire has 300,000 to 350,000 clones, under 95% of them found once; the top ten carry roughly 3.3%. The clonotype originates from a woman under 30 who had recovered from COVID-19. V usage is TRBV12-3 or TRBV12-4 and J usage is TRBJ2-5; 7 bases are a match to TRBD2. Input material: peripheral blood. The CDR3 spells CASSLAGGETQYF. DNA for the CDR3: TGTGCCAGCAGTTTAGCGGGAGGGGAGACCCAGTACTTC.